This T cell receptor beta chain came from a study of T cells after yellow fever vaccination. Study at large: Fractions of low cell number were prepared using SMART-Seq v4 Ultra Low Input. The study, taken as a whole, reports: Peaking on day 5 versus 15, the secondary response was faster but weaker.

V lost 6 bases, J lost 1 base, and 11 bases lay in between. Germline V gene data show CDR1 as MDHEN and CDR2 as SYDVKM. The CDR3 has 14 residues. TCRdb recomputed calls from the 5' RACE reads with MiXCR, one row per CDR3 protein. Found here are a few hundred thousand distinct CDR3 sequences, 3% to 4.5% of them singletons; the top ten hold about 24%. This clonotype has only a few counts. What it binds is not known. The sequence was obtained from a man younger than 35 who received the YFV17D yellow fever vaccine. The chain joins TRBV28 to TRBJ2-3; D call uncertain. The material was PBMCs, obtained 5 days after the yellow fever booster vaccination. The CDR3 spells CASSSPLGTDTQYF. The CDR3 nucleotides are TGTGCCAGCAGCTCACCCCTAGGCACAGATACGCAGTATTTT.